Sequencing of this TCR beta chain was carried out in a study of regulatory T cells in long-lasting Graves disease. The study, taken as a whole, reports: Between persistent patients, thousands of public clonotypes were shared, exceeding the approximately 900 shared between new patients. Persistent Graves' cases showed lower TCR diversity than newly diagnosed cases. TRBV28, TRBJ1-2 and TRBJ2-5 were favored in persistent disease.

Concerning this clonotype: Its antigen remains unknown.

Construction of TCR beta libraries relied on iRepertoire HTBI primers and on Arm-PCR targeting CDR3 regions. As processed by the authors: Across all samples, approximately 68 TRBV segments and 14 TRBJ segments were identified. TCRdb analysed the multiplex PCR reads with MiXCR anew, one entry per CDR3 protein. The V and J calls and clone size come from TCRdb's table, not from the authors' own analysis. In the table there are some 300,000 distinct CDR3 sequences, under 25% of which are singletons. The sample's time point: persistent/refractory GD, antithyroid drugs over 5 years with positive TRAb. The authors made the TCR library using RNA they extracted from PBMCs. With 8 bases clipped from V and 5 bases from J, the junction kept 18 bases outside the gene matches. The length of the CDR3 is 17 residues. Looked up from germline, CDR1 is MNHNS and CDR2 is SASEGT.

Sequences were derived from peripheral blood mononuclear cells (PBMCs), sampled when the disease was refractory, from a patient treated with antithyroid drugs. The origin of this receptor is a female donor with Graves disease. The V gene is TRBV6-1, the J gene TRBJ2-7, with 10 positions matching TRBD1. CDR3 in amino acids: CASPRQGARGRVHEQYF. Written as DNA, the CDR3 is TGTGCCAGCCCAAGACAGGGGGCTCGCGGGAGAGTCCACGAGCAGTACTTC.